Given below is one TCR beta chain in context. Antigen unknown. Sequencing used immunoSEQ multiplex PCR; TCRdb keeps in-frame clones, though not all of them. The sample has about 60,000 clones, about four fifths seen once. This specimen belongs to a study of radiotherapy plus CTLA-4 blockade in lung cancer. Whole-study context: With approximately 30% of patients having disease control, objective responses were seen in about 19%. Notes on the study in general: TCR clones of tumor origin grew in blood after radiotherapy plus ipilimumab. Early shifts in blood T cell clones, with interferon-beta, reportedly predicted response best.

CDR3 length: 13 residues. Germline V gene lookup returns CDR1 MDHEN and CDR2 SYDVKM. J was trimmed by 4 bases and V by 8 bases; bases with no gene match: 5. Chemo-refractory metastatic non-small-cell lung cancer patients were treated with focal radiation plus CTLA-4 blockade with ipilimumab. The chain carries TRBV28 and TRBJ2-5, with 9 positions matching TRBD2. The material sequenced was peripheral blood, taken from a patient treated with radiotherapy plus ipilimumab. This clonotype was sampled from a human donor with non-small cell lung cancer who had a partial response to radiotherapy plus ipilimumab. In nucleotides, the CDR3 is TGTGCCAGCGTCGGGACTAGCTTAGAGACCCAGTACTTC. Translating gives CASVGTSLETQYF. The full variable domain, rest sourced from reference TRBV28 and TRBJ2-5, is DVKVTQSSRYLVKRTGEKVFLECVQDMDHENMFWYRQDPGLGLRLIYFSYDVKMKEKGDIPEGYSVSREKKERFSLILESASTNQTSMYLCASVGTSLETQYFGPGTRLLVL.